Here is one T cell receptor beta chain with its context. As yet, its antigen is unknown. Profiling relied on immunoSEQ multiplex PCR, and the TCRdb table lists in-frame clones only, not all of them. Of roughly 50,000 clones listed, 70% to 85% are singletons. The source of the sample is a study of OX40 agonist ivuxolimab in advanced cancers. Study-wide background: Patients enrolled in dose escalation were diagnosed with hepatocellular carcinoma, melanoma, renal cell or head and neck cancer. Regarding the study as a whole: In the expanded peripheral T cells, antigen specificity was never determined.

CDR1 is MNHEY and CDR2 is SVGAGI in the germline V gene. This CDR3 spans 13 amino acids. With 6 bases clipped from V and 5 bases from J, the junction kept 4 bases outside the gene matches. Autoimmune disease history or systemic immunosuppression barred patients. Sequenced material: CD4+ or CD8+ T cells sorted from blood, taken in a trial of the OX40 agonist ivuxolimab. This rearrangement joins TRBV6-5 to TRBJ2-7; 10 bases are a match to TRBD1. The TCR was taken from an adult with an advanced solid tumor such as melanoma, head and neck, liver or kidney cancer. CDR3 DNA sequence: TGTGCCAGCAGGGGACAGGGGTTACACGAGCAGTACTTC. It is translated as CASRGQGLHEQYF.